The following is a T cell receptor beta chain sequence with its context. The antigen remains unidentified. The data derive from a study of T cells after yellow fever vaccination. TCRdb recomputed calls from the 5' RACE reads with MiXCR, one row per CDR3 protein. The table records 110,000 to 150,000 distinct CDR3 sequences, 5% to 8% of them present only once. Findings of the study overall: Re-detected after boosting: most primary clones, 95% to 98% of CD4 and about 90% of CD8.

The starting material was CD4+ T cells sorted from PBMCs, obtained 10 days after the yellow fever booster vaccination. This receptor was taken from a man aged 25 to 40 who received the YFV17D yellow fever vaccine.

The CDR3: CASSRQNSYEQYF. The CDR3 DNA is TGTGCCAGCAGTAGACAGAACTCCTACGAGCAGTACTTC. J is TRBJ2-7 and V is TRBV9, with D possibly matching TRBD1 (5 bases). Germline CDR1 and CDR2: SGDLS and YYNGEE. This CDR3 is built from 13 residues. V was clipped by 5 bases and J by 0 bases, with 9 bases between them.